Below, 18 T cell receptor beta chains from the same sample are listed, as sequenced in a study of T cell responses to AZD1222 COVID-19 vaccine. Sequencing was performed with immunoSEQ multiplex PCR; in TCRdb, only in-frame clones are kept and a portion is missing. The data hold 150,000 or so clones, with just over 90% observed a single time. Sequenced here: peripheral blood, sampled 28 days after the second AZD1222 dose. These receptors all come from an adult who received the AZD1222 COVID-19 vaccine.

The CDR3 bases are TGTGCCAGCAGCTTAGAGCTAATACCCTACGAGCAGTACTTC. The encoded protein is CASSLELIPYEQYF. The rearrangement joins TRBV7-2 to TRBJ2-7; D gene uncertain. The CDR3 sequence is 14 residues long. The ends were cut back, 1 base at V and 2 bases at J, with 9 bases in the middle. Germline CDR1 is SGHTA and CDR2 is FQGNSA.

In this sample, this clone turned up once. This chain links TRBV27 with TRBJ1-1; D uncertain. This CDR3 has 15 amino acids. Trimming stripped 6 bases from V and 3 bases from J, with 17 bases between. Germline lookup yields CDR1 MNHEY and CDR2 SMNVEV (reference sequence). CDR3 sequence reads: CASSARLGRYTEAFF. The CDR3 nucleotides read TGTGCCAGCAGCGCCCGGTTGGGGAGGTACACTGAAGCTTTCTTT.

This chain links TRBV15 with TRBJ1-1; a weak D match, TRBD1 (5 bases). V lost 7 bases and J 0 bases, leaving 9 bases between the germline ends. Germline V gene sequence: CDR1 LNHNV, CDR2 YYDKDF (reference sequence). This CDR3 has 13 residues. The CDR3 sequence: CATTGRLNTEAFF. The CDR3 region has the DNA TGTGCCACCACAGGGCGCTTGAACACTGAAGCTTTCTTT.

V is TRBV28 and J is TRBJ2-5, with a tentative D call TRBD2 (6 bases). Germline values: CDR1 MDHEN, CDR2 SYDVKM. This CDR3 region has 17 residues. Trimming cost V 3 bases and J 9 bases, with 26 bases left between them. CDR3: CASSLAQLVPGGEAQYF. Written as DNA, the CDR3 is TGTGCCAGCAGTTTGGCCCAATTGGTACCCGGCGGGGAGGCCCAGTACTTC. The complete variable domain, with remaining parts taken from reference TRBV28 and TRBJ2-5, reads DVKVTQSSRYLVKRTGEKVFLECVQDMDHENMFWYRQDPGLGLRLIYFSYDVKMKEKGDIPEGYSVSREKKERFSLILESASTNQTSMYLCASSLAQLVPGGEAQYFGPGTRLLVL.

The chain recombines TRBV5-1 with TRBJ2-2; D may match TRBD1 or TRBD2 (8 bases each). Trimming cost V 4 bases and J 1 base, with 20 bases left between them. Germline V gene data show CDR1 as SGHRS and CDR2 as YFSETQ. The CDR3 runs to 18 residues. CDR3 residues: CASSRGLAGTGNTGELFF. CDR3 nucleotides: TGCGCCAGCAGCCGTGGACTAGCCGGGACAGGGAACACCGGGGAGCTGTTTTTT.

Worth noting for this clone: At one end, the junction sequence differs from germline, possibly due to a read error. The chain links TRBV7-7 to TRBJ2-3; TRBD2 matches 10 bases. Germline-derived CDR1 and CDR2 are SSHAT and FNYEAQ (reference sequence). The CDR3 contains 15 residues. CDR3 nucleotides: TGTGCTAGCAGCCGGACTAGCGGTCGCACAGATACGCAGTATTTT. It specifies CASSRTSGRTDTQYF.

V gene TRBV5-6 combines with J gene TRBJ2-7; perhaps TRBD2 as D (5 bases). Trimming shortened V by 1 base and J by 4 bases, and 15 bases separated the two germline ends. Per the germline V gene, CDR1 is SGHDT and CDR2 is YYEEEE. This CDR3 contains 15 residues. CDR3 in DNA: TGTGCCAGCAGCTTGAGCGGTGGTTTCTCTTACGAGCAGTACTTC. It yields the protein CASSLSGGFSYEQYF.

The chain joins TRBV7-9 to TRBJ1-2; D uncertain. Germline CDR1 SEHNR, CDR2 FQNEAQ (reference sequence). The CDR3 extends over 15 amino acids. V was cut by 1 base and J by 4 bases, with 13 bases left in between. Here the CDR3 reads CASSLGLSRSYGYTF. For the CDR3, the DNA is TGTGCCAGCAGCTTAGGCCTCTCAAGATCCTATGGCTACACCTTC.

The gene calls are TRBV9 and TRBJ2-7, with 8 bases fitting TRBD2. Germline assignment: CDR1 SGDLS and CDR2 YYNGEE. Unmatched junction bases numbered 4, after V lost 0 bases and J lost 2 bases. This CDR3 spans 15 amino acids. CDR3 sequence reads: CASSVEAGLAYEQYF. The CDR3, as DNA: TGTGCCAGCAGCGTAGAGGCGGGACTAGCCTACGAGCAGTACTTC. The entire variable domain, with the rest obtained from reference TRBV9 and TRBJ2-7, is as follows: DSGVTQTPKHLITATGQRVTLRCSPRSGDLSVYWYQQSLDQGLQFLIQYYNGEERAKGNILERFSAQQFPDLHSELNLSSLELGDSALYFCASSVEAGLAYEQYFGPGTRLTVT.

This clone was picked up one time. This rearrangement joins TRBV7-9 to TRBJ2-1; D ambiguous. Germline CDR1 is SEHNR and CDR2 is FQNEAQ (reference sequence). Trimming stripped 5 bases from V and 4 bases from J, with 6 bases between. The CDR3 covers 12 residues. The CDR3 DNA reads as TGTGCCAGCAGCCCCTTATACAATGAGCAGTTCTTC. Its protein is CASSPLYNEQFF.

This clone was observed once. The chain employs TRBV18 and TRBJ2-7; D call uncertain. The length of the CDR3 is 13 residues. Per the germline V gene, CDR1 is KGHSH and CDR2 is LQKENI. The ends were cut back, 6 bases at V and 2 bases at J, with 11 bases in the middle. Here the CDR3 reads CASSPVRTYEQYF. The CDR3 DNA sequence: TGTGCCAGCTCTCCCGTTAGGACCTACGAGCAGTACTTC. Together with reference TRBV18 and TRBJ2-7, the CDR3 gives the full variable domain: NAGVMQNPRHLVRRRGQEARLRCSPMKGHSHVYWYRQLPEEGLKFMVYLQKENIIDESGMPKERFSAEFPKEGPSILRIQQVVRGDSAAYFCASSPVRTYEQYFGPGTRLTVT.

The CDR3 nucleotides are TGTGCCAGCAGCTTTGGGTTGTCGGACACTGAAGCTTTCTTT. Residues: CASSFGLSDTEAFF. The chain employs TRBV5-4 and TRBJ1-1; no definite D call. CDR1 and CDR2 from the germline V gene are SGHNT and YYREEE (reference sequence). Trimming cost V 2 bases and J 3 bases, with 11 bases left between them. This CDR3 is built from 14 residues.

DNA for the CDR3: TGCGCCAGCAGCCGGGACCCAGCTAACTATGGCTACACCTTC. The encoded protein is CASSRDPANYGYTF. The V and J genes are TRBV5-1 and TRBJ1-2; a possible D gene is TRBD1 (5 bases). The CDR3 has 14 amino acids. V was shortened by 4 bases and J by 0 bases, with 10 bases between the two germline ends. Germline V gives CDR1 SGHRS, CDR2 YFSETQ.

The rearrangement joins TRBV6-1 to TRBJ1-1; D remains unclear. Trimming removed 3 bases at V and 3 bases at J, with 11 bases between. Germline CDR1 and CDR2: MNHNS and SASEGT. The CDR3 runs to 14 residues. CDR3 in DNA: TGTGCCAGCAGTGAGGGTTTAACGTACACTGAAGCTTTCTTT. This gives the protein CASSEGLTYTEAFF.

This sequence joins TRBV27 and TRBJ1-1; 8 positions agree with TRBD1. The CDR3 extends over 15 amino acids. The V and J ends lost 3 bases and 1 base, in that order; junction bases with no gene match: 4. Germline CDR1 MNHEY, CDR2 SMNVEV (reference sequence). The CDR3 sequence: CASSFSGTGNTEAFF. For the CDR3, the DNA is TGTGCCAGCAGTTTCTCCGGGACAGGGAACACTGAAGCTTTCTTT.

The CDR3 DNA reads TGTGCCACCAGTGATTCGGGAACAGATACGCAGTATTTT. Amino acid sequence: CATSDSGTDTQYF. The chain combines TRBV24-1 with TRBJ2-3, with D maybe TRBD2 (5 bases). The CDR3 consists of 13 residues. The V gene lost 2 bases and the J gene lost 3 bases, with 5 bases spanning the gap. The germline V gene encodes CDR1 KGHDR and CDR2 SFDVKD.

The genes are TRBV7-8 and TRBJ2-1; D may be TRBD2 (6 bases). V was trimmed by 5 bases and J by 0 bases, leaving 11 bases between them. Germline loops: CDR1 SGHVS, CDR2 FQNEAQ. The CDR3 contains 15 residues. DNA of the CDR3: TGTGCCAGCAGCCCAATAGCGGACTCCTACAATGAGCAGTTCTTC. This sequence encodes CASSPIADSYNEQFF.

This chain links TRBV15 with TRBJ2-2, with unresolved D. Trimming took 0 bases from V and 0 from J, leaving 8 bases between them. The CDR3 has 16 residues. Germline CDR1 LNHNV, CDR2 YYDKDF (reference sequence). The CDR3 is CATSREGFANTGELFF. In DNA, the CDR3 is TGTGCCACCAGCAGAGAGGGCTTCGCGAACACCGGGGAGCTGTTTTTT.